This TCR beta chain was profiled in a study of radiation and T cells in renal cell carcinoma. Using immunoSEQ multiplex PCR, the repertoire was profiled, and TCRdb retains in-frame clones only, with some absent. The data hold about 120,000 clones, with around 81% observed a single time. The time point here: blood 2 weeks post-SBRT. Treatment noted: 15 Gy SBRT to primary tumor, nephrectomy 4 weeks later. Clear cell pathology was present in this patient's renal cell carcinoma. The receptor comes from a man aged 50 to 59 with renal cell carcinoma. The source was blood, collected from a patient whose treatment included radiotherapy and nephrectomy.

DNA of the CDR3: TGTGCCAGCAGCGAAGAGCCTAGCGGCAGTAACTACGAGCAGTACTTC. As protein: CASSEEPSGSNYEQYF. The chain carries TRBV7-6 and TRBJ2-7, with 7 bases aligning to TRBD2. The CDR3 is 16 amino acids. With V trimmed by 5 bases and J by 3 bases, 13 bases remained unmatched. Germline V CDR1 and CDR2: SGHVS, FNYEAQ.